Ten or more counts support the clone carrying this T cell receptor (beta chain). Its matching antigen is unknown. A quantitative 5'-RACE method, one with molecular barcodes, was used to make TCR beta libraries. Each CDR3 protein is one row after TCRdb ran MiXCR on the 5' RACE reads. The data show 300,000 to 350,000 distinct CDR3 sequences, with 11% seen just once and 9.1% held by the top ten. This entry comes from a study of CD8 T cells in ankylosing spondylitis. The study's findings and limits: Within peripheral blood, clones linked to disease were CD8+ and relatively rare. A motif in TCR beta, a set of under 10 highly homologous variants, appeared characteristic of ankylosing spondylitis blood.

V lost 5 bases and J 2 bases, leaving 9 bases between the germline ends. This CDR3 comprises 13 residues. Germline V gene lookup returns CDR1 SGHTA and CDR2 FQGNSA. Sequencing input: blood, either unsorted or a sorted T cell fraction (not recorded which). The J gene is TRBJ1-1, the V gene TRBV7-2; the D is unclear. The source of this sequence is a female donor with ankylosing spondylitis or in good health (not recorded which). The CDR3 reads CASSVTHNTEAFF. The CDR3 DNA sequence: TGTGCCAGCAGCGTGACACATAACACTGAAGCTTTCTTT.